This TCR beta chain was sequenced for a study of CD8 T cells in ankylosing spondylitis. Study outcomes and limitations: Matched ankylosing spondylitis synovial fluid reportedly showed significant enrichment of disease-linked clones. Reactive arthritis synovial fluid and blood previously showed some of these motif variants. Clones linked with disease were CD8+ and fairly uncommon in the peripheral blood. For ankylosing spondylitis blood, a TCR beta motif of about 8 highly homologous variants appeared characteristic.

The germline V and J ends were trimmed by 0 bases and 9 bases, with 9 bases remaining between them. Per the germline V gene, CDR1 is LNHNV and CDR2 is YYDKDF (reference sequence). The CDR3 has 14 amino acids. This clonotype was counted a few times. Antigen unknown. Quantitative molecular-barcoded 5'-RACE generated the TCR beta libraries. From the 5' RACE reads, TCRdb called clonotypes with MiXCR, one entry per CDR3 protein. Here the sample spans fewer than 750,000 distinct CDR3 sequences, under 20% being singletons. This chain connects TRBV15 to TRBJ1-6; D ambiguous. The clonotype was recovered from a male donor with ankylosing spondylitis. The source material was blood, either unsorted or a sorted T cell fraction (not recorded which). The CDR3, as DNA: TGTGCCACCAGCAGAGATCCATTAGGTTCACCCCTCCACTTT. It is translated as CATSRDPLGSPLHF.